This entry lists 25 T cell receptor beta chains sequenced from one sample in a study of T cells after posttransplantation cyclophosphamide. The method was immunoSEQ multiplex PCR; TCRdb's version includes in-frame clones alone and lacks a portion of them. The sample yields roughly 49,000 clones, 86% seen once. The sample taken for sequencing was PBMCs. These TCRs come from a man younger than 40 with a blood cancer, CMV-positive, and with a related stem cell donor.

The V call is TRBV6-6, the J call TRBJ2-3; D remains unclear. Trimming stripped 10 bases from V and 2 bases from J, with 13 bases between. Germline V gene lookup returns CDR1 MNHNY and CDR2 SVGAGI (reference sequence). CDR3 size: 13 residues. CDR3: CATHRATTDTQYF. CDR3 DNA: TGTGCCACCCATCGAGCAACCACAGATACGCAGTATTTT.

The chain joins TRBV28 to TRBJ1-1; 10 bases map to TRBD1. CDR1 MDHEN and CDR2 SYDVKM come from the germline V gene. The CDR3 runs to 14 residues. Germline trimming cut 6 bases from V and 6 bases from J; bases unmatched to any gene: 7. This CDR3 is CASRPQTGGSEAFF. For the CDR3, the DNA is TGTGCCAGCAGGCCACAGACAGGGGGCTCTGAAGCTTTCTTT.

This sequence joins TRBV9 and TRBJ1-5, with TRBD1 as a possible D gene (6 bases). Germline loops: CDR1 SGDLS, CDR2 YYNGEE. The ends were cut back, 3 bases at V and 0 bases at J, with 7 bases in the middle. There are 14 residues in the CDR3. CDR3 DNA sequence: TGTGCCAGCAGCGGAGGGGGTAGCAATCAGCCCCAGCATTTT. Its translation: CASSGGGSNQPQHF.

J is TRBJ2-2 and V is TRBV5-1, with D possibly being TRBD1 (6 bases). This CDR3 region has 15 residues. Trimming shortened V by 5 bases and J by 0 bases, and 11 bases separated the two germline ends. Germline CDR1 reads SGHRS; CDR2 reads YFSETQ. CDR3 residues: CASRRQDPNTGELFF. Written as DNA, the CDR3 is TGCGCCAGCAGACGACAGGACCCGAACACCGGGGAGCTGTTTTTT.

The CDR3 loop reads CSFFLTRGLRNEQYF. CDR3 sequence (DNA): TGCAGTTTTTTCCTAACGCGGGGTTTGAGAAACGAGCAGTACTTC. The genes are TRBV29-1 and TRBJ2-7, with D perhaps matching TRBD2 (6 bases). Germline CDR1 reads SQVTM; CDR2 reads ANQGSEA. The CDR3 is 15 residues long.

The chain links TRBV7-2 to TRBJ2-6, with a tentative D call TRBD1 (6 bases). Trimming removed 6 bases from V and 2 bases from J, with 11 bases in between. The CDR3 is 15 residues long. Germline CDR1 and CDR2: SGHTA and FQGNSA. CDR3 protein: CASSFTGTGANVLTF. In DNA, the CDR3 is TGTGCCAGCAGTTTCACAGGGACTGGGGCCAACGTCCTGACTTTC.

Details on this clone: It is unclear where the CDR3 begins or ends on the DNA, so no DNA is shown, and the CDR3 is as TCRdb lists it. J is TRBJ1-1 and V is TRBV11-2. The CDR3 totals 13 residues, both ends included. Germline V gives CDR1 SGHAT, CDR2 FQNNGV. CDR3 residues: CASSLDSVGGGAF.

This clone was found once. The CDR3 loop is CSAYRGPNEKLFF. DNA of the CDR3: TGCAGCGCATACAGGGGCCCTAATGAAAAACTGTTTTTT. The rearrangement links TRBV29-1 to TRBJ1-4, with 7 bases that match TRBD1. Germline V gene data show CDR1 as SQVTM and CDR2 as ANQGSEA. After removal of 7 bases from V and 3 bases from J, the junction contained 5 bases not matched to a gene. The CDR3 runs to 13 residues.

The rearrangement joins TRBV5-1 to TRBJ2-4, with a weak D call TRBD2 (5 bases). The CDR3 has 16 residues. Germline CDR1 and CDR2: SGHRS and YFSETQ. V was shortened by 4 bases and J by 5 bases, with 19 bases between the two germline ends. The DNA for the CDR3 is TGCGCCAGCAGCGGCCGGGATCGAGGTGAGGAAAACATTCAGTACTTC. Its translation: CASSGRDRGEENIQYF.

V and J are TRBV11-2 and TRBJ2-5, with D possibly being TRBD1 (5 bases). Germline lookup yields CDR1 SGHAT and CDR2 FQNNGV. The CDR3 contains 14 residues. Trimming cost V 7 bases and J 2 bases, with 14 bases left between them. The CDR3 DNA sequence: TGTGCCAGCAACGTTAATGGGGCTCAAGAGACCCAGTACTTC. It codes for CASNVNGAQETQYF.

The genes are TRBV28 and TRBJ2-7; possibly TRBD2 for D (6 bases). Trimming took 6 bases from V and 0 from J, leaving 15 bases between them. Looked up from germline, CDR1 is MDHEN and CDR2 is SYDVKM. The CDR3 length is 15 residues. The CDR3 DNA reads as TGTGCCAGCAGGGACACGGGGGAGAGCTCCTACGAGCAGTACTTC. Translated, it gives CASRDTGESSYEQYF.

V is TRBV10-3 and J is TRBJ2-1; 8 positions agree with TRBD2. Germline CDR1 and CDR2: ENHRY and SYGVKD. CDR3 length equals 16 residues. Unmatched junction bases numbered 7, after V lost 3 bases and J lost 3 bases. The CDR3 sequence is CAISEVAGSFYNEQFF. The CDR3 DNA sequence: TGTGCCATCAGTGAAGTAGCGGGATCCTTCTACAATGAGCAGTTCTTC.

The chain joins TRBV9 to TRBJ1-4, with 7 positions matching TRBD1. This CDR3 has 14 amino acids. The ends lost 4 bases at V and 2 bases at J; junction bases unmatched: 2. The germline gives CDR1 SGDLS, CDR2 YYNGEE. The CDR3 loop is CASSLTGTNEKLFF. As DNA, the CDR3 is TGTGCCAGCAGCCTGACAGGGACTAATGAAAAACTGTTTTTT.

The V call is TRBV18, the J call TRBJ1-2, with a possible D match to TRBD1 (5 bases). V lost 2 bases and J lost 3, with 7 bases in between. Germline V gene data show CDR1 as KGHSH and CDR2 as LQKENI. This CDR3 is built from 13 residues. CDR3 protein: CASSPSRDYGYTF. DNA of the CDR3: TGTGCCAGCTCACCAAGCAGGGACTATGGCTACACCTTC.

The V call is TRBV19, the J call TRBJ2-1, with D possibly being TRBD2 (6 bases). Trimming stripped 4 bases from V and 2 bases from J, with 9 bases between. This CDR3 region has 14 residues. CDR1 is LNHDA, CDR2 SQIVND, per germline (reference sequence). The CDR3 DNA reads as TGTGCCAGTAGTACGGGACTTCCCTACAATGAGCAGTTCTTC. It is translated as CASSTGLPYNEQFF.

This clone was observed once. The CDR3, as DNA: TGTGCCAGCAGCCGGGGACTAGCGGGAGTCGGTGAGCAGTTCTTC. Translated: CASSRGLAGVGEQFF. The genes are TRBV11-2 and TRBJ2-1, with 14 bases aligning to TRBD2. The CDR3 is made up of 15 amino acids. Germline values: CDR1 SGHAT, CDR2 FQNNGV. V gave up 5 bases and J gave up 9 bases; unmatched junction bases: 6.

The chain couples TRBV12-2 to TRBJ2-7; the listed D gene, TRBD1, was not tested against the DNA. TRBV12-2 constitutes a pseudogene. The CDR3 spans 17 residues. The CDR3 DNA sequence: TGTGCAAGTCGCTTAGGAGGTGGTGGACAGGGCTGGAACGAGCAGTACTTC. Protein sequence: CASRLGGGGQGWNEQYF.

This clone was seen just once. The chain combines TRBV7-2 with TRBJ2-2; the D gene is possibly TRBD2 (5 bases). Germline lookup yields CDR1 SGHTA and CDR2 FQGNSA. The CDR3 has 15 residues. The V and J ends lost 1 base and 7 bases respectively, with 13 bases between them. CDR3 in DNA: TGTGCCAGCAGCTTAGATTGGGCTAGCCACGGGGAGCTGTTTTTT. Translation: CASSLDWASHGELFF.

This clone appeared once. A junction end diverges from the germline sequence, so it may reflect a read error. The rearrangement uses TRBV5-1 and TRBJ2-2; no firm D call. The CDR3 has 13 amino acids. Germline V gene data show CDR1 as SGHRS and CDR2 as YFSETQ. CDR3 in DNA: TGCGCCAGCAGTTTTGAGAACCCCGGGGAGCTGTTTTTT. Translated: CASSFENPGELFF.

The chain has TRBV5-1 and TRBJ2-3; tentative D call: TRBD2 (6 bases). Trimming pared 6 bases from V and 0 bases from J, leaving 14 bases between. Germline V gene data show CDR1 as SGHRS and CDR2 as YFSETQ. This CDR3 has 15 residues. CDR3 sequence reads: CASTRGTSSTDTQYF. The CDR3 DNA reads TGCGCCAGCACTCGGGGGACCTCTAGCACAGATACGCAGTATTTT.

The chain recombines TRBV9 with TRBJ2-7; perhaps TRBD2 as D (6 bases). The germline gives CDR1 SGDLS, CDR2 YYNGEE. V was cut by 3 bases and J by 3 bases, with 10 bases left in between. The CDR3 extends over 13 amino acids. CDR3 loop: CASSGRGSYEQYF. Here the CDR3 DNA reads TGTGCCAGCAGCGGTCGGGGGAGCTACGAGCAGTACTTC.

This chain uses TRBV7-9 with TRBJ2-7, with TRBD2 identical over 8 bases. Germline V gives CDR1 SEHNR, CDR2 FQNEAQ (reference sequence). The CDR3 consists of 15 residues. After removal of 0 bases from V and 0 bases from J, the junction contained 1 base not matched to a gene. As DNA, the CDR3 is TGTGCCAGCAGCTTAGCGAGCGGGAGCTCCTACGAGCAGTACTTC. Translating gives CASSLASGSSYEQYF.

The V gene is TRBV9, the J gene TRBJ1-1; 7 nucleotides match TRBD1. The CDR3 consists of 15 residues. Germline CDR1 and CDR2: SGDLS and YYNGEE. Trimming removed 5 bases from V and 4 bases from J; junction bases left unmatched: 11. CDR3 in amino acids: CASRKYRGESTEAFF. The CDR3 DNA follows: TGTGCCAGCAGAAAGTACAGGGGAGAAAGCACTGAAGCTTTCTTT.

The chain carries TRBV5-1 and TRBJ2-5, with 9 bases identical to TRBD1. V gave up 4 bases and J gave up 0 bases; unmatched junction bases: 16. This CDR3 region has 19 residues. CDR1 is SGHRS, CDR2 YFSETQ, per germline. CDR3 loop: CASSPAGTGIPVNQETQYF. CDR3 in DNA: TGCGCCAGCAGCCCCGCCGGGACAGGGATCCCAGTAAACCAAGAGACCCAGTACTTC.

The chain employs TRBV19 and TRBJ2-3, with 10 bases identical to TRBD2. The CDR3 contains 15 residues. V lost 3 bases to trimming and J lost 4 bases; unmatched junction nucleotides: 4. Germline V lookup: CDR1 LNHDA, CDR2 SQIVND (reference sequence). The CDR3 DNA follows: TGTGCCAGTAGTATGACTAGCGGGCTCCCAGATACGCAGTATTTT. Protein product: CASSMTSGLPDTQYF.